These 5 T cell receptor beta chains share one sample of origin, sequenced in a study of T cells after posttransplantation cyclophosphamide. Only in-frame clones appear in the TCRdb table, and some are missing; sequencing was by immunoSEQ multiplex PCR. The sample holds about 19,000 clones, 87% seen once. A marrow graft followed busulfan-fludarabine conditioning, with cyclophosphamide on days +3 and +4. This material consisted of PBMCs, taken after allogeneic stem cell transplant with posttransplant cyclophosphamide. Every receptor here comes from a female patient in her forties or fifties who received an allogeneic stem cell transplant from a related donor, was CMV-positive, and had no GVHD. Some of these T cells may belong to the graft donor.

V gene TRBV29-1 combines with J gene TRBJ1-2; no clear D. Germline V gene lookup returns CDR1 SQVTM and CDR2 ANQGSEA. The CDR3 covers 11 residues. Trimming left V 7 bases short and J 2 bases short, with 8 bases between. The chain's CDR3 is CSGANNYGYTF. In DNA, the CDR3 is TGCAGCGGCGCGAACAACTATGGCTACACCTTC.

The CDR3 loop reads CASTDRESYNEQFF. CDR3 bases: TGCGCCAGCACCGACAGGGAGTCCTACAATGAGCAGTTCTTC. The V and J genes are TRBV10-2 and TRBJ2-1; 7 bases match TRBD1. J lost 1 base, V lost 7 bases, and 4 bases had no gene match. Germline V CDR1 and CDR2: WSHSY, SAAADI. The CDR3 spans 14 residues.

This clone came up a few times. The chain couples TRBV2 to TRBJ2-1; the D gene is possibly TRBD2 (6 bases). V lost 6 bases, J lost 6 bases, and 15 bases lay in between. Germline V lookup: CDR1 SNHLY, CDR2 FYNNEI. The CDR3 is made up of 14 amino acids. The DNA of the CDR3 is TGTGCCAGCAGGGAGGGGACGACCATCAATGAGCAGTTCTTC. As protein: CASREGTTINEQFF.

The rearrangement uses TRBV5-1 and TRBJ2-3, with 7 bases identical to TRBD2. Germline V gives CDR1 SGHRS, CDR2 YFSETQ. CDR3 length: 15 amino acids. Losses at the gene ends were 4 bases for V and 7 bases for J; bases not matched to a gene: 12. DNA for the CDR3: TGCGCCAGCAGCCCGGGAGGCAGTTCTGCTAATACGCAGTATTTT. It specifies CASSPGGSSANTQYF.

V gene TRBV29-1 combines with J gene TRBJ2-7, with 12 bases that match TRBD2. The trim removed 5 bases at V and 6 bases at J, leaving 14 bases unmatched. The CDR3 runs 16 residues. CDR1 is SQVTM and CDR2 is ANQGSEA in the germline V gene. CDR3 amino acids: CSVRLAGGPFEGEQYF. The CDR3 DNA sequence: TGCAGCGTTCGTCTAGCGGGAGGGCCCTTCGAAGGCGAGCAGTACTTC.